This TCR beta chain was retrieved from a study of blood T cell repertoires in COVID-19. Sequencing was performed with immunoSEQ multiplex PCR; in TCRdb, only in-frame clones are kept and a portion is missing. The data show roughly 110,000 clones, around 89% seen once. Trimming removed 3 bases at V and 3 bases at J, with 9 bases between. Germline V gives CDR1 SEHNR, CDR2 FQNEAQ (reference sequence). CDR3 length: 14 amino acids. The clonotype originates from a middle-aged man with active or convalescent COVID-19. Sequenced input: peripheral blood. The J gene is TRBJ2-1, the V gene TRBV7-9; D is possibly TRBD2 (5 bases). CDR3 nucleotide sequence: TGTGCCAGCAGCTTTACCGGGATCTACAATGAGCAGTTCTTC. Amino acid sequence: CASSFTGIYNEQFF.